The present T cell receptor (beta chain) was sequenced within a study of Ad26.COV2.S vaccination and SARS-CoV-2 variants. Study-wide context: The COV1001 Ad26.COV2.S trial arm included the donor. The vaccine Ad26.COV2.S was put into the muscle once, or twice with 56 days between.

This clone was counted only a few times. Treatment: over 15 received Ad26.COV2.S at low or high dose, single or two shots; roughly five received placebo; per-sample allocation not given. It was on day 63 after the first vaccine or placebo injection that samples were taken. Using immunoSEQ multiplex PCR, the repertoire was profiled, and TCRdb retains in-frame clones only, with some absent. This sample has some 320,000 clones, with over 80% found just once. Germline V gene data show CDR1 as MGHRA and CDR2 as YSYEKL. V lost 1 base to trimming and J lost 1 base, with 17 bases between them. There are 18 residues in the CDR3.

V and J are TRBV4-1 and TRBJ1-3, with a possible D match to TRBD1 (5 bases). The sequence came from a person between 18 and 65 years old who received the Ad26.COV2.S COVID-19 vaccine or a placebo. The material was peripheral blood, obtained in a trial of Ad26.COV2.S vaccine versus placebo. CDR3 loop: CASSQAPARGLSGNTIYF. The CDR3 region has the DNA TGCGCCAGCAGCCAAGCTCCAGCCCGGGGACTTTCTGGAAACACCATATATTTT.